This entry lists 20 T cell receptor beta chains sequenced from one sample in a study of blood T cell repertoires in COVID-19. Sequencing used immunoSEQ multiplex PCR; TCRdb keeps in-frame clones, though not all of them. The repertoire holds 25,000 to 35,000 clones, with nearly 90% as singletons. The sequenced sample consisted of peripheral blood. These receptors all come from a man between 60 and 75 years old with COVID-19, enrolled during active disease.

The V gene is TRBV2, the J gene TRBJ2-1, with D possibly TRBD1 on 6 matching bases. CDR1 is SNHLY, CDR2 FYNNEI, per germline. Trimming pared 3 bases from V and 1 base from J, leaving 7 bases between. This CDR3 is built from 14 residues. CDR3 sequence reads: CASSDRGSYNEQFF. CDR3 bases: TGTGCCAGCAGTGACAGGGGTTCCTACAATGAGCAGTTCTTC. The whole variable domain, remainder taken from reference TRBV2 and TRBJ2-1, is EPEVTQTPSHQVTQMGQEVILRCVPISNHLYFYWYRQILGQKVEFLVSFYNNEISEKSEIFDDQFSVERPDGSNFTLKIRSTKLEDSAMYFCASSDRGSYNEQFFGPGTRLTVL.

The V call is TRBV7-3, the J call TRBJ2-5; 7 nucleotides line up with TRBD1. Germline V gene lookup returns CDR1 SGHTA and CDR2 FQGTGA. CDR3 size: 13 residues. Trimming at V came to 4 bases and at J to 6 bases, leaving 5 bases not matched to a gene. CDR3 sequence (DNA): TGTGCCAGCAGCTCACAGGGGAGTCAGACCCAGTACTTC. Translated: CASSSQGSQTQYF. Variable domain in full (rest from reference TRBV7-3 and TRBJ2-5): GAGVSQTPSNKVTEKGKYVELRCDPISGHTALYWYRQSLGQGPEFLIYFQGTGAADDSGLPNDRFFAVRPEGSVSTLKIQRTERGDSAVYLCASSSQGSQTQYFGPGTRLLVL.

CDR3 sequence: CASSADRGLAVSYEQYF. The DNA of the CDR3 is TGCGCCAGCAGTGCGGACCGGGGACTAGCGGTTTCCTACGAGCAGTACTTC. This rearrangement joins TRBV10-2 to TRBJ2-7, with 11 bases aligning to TRBD2. After removal of 4 bases from V and 1 base from J, the junction contained 9 bases not matched to a gene. The CDR3 totals 17 residues. Germline-derived CDR1 and CDR2 are WSHSY and SAAADI.

DNA for the CDR3: TGTGCCAGCCACTCAGGGGTTAATCAGCCCCAGCATTTT. It codes for CASHSGVNQPQHF. The gene calls are TRBV28 and TRBJ1-5; D perhaps matches TRBD1 (6 bases). Germline CDR1 MDHEN, CDR2 SYDVKM. Trimming removed 8 bases from V and 4 bases from J, with 12 bases in between. CDR3 size: 13 residues. Variable domain in full (rest from reference TRBV28 and TRBJ1-5): DVKVTQSSRYLVKRTGEKVFLECVQDMDHENMFWYRQDPGLGLRLIYFSYDVKMKEKGDIPEGYSVSREKKERFSLILESASTNQTSMYLCASHSGVNQPQHFGDGTRLSIL.

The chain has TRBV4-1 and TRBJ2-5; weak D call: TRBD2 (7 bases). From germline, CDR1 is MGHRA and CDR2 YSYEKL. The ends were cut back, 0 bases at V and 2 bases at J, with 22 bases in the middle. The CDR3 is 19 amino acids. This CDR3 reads CASSQDHGGRQRGQETQYF. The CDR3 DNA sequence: TGCGCCAGCAGCCAAGACCATGGGGGGCGACAGCGGGGACAAGAGACCCAGTACTTC.

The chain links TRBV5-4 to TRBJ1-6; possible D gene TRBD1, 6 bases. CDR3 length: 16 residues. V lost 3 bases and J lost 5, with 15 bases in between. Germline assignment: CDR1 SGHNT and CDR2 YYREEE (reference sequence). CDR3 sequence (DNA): TGTGCCAGCAGCTCATCACAGGGTATGAATAATTCACCCCTCCACTTT. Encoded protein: CASSSSQGMNNSPLHF.

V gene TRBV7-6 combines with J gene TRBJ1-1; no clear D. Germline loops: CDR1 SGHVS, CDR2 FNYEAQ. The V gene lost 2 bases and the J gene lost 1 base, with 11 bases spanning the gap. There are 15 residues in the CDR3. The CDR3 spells CASSLSLAGNTEAFF. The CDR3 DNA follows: TGTGCCAGCAGCTTATCCCTTGCAGGGAACACTGAAGCTTTCTTT.

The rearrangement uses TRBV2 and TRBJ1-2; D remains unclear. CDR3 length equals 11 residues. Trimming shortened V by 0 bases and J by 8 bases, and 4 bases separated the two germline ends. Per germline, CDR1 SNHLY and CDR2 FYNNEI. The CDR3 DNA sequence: TGTGCCAGCAGTGAAGCGCTAGGCTACACCTTC. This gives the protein CASSEALGYTF.

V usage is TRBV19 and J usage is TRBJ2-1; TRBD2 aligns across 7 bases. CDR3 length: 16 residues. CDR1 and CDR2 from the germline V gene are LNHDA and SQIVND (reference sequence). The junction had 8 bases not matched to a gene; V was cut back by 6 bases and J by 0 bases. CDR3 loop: CASSVTSASSYNEQFF. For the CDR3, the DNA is TGTGCCAGTAGCGTCACTAGCGCAAGCTCCTACAATGAGCAGTTCTTC.

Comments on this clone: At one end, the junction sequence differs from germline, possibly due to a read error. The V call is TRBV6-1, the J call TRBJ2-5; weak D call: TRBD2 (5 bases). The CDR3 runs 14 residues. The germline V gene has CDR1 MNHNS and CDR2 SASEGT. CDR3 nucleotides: TGTGCCAGCAGGGAAGACCGGGGCCAAGAGACCCAGTACTTC. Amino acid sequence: CASREDRGQETQYF.

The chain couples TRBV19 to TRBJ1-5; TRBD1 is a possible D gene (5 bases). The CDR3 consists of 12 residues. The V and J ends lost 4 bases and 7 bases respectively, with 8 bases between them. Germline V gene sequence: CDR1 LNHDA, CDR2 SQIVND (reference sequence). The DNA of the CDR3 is TGTGCCAGTAGTAAGGGGAGGCAGCCCCAGCATTTT. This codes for CASSKGRQPQHF.

Written as DNA, the CDR3 is TGCGCCAGCAGCACCGGGACTAGCGGGAGAATGGCGTACACCGGGGAGCTGTTTTTT. It is translated as CASSTGTSGRMAYTGELFF. The chain carries TRBV5-1 and TRBJ2-2, with 14 bases that match TRBD2. The ends lost 4 bases at V and 3 bases at J; junction bases unmatched: 11. The CDR3 spans 19 residues. Germline CDR1 reads SGHRS; CDR2 reads YFSETQ.

CDR3 loop: CASSFRGPYNSPLHF. In DNA, the CDR3 is TGTGCCAGCAGCTTCAGAGGGCCGTATAATTCACCCCTCCACTTT. V gene TRBV5-8 combines with J gene TRBJ1-6; the D is unclear. CDR1 and CDR2 (germline): SGHTS, YDEGEE. The CDR3 is 15 amino acids. The V end was cut by 2 bases, the J end by 4 bases, with 10 bases between.

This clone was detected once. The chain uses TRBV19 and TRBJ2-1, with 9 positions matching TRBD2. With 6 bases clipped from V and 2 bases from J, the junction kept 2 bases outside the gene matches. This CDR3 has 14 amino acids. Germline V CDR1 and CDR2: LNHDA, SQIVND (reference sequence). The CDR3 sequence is CASRGLATYNEQFF. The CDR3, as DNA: TGTGCCAGTAGGGGACTAGCTACCTACAATGAGCAGTTCTTC.

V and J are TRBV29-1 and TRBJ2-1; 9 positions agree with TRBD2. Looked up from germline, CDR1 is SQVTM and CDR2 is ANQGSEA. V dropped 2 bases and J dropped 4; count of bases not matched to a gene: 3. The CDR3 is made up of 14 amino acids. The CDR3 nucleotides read TGCAGCGTTGAACCGCTAGCGGGATACAATGAGCAGTTCTTC. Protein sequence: CSVEPLAGYNEQFF.

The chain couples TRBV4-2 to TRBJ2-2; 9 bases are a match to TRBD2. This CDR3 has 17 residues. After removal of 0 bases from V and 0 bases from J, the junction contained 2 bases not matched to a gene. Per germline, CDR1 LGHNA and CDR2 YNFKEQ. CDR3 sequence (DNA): TGTGCCAGCAGCCAAGAGCTAGCGGGAACGAACACCGGGGAGCTGTTTTTT. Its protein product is CASSQELAGTNTGELFF.

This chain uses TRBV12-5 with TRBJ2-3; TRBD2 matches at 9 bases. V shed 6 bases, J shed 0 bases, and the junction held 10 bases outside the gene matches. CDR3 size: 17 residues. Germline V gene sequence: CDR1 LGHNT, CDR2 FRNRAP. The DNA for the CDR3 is TGTGCTAGTGGCCCACTTACCGGGACTAGCAGCACAGATACGCAGTATTTT. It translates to CASGPLTGTSSTDTQYF.

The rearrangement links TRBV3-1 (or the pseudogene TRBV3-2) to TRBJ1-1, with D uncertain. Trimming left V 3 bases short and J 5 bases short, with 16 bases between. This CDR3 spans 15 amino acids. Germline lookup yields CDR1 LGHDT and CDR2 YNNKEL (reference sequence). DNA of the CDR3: TGTGCCAGCAGCCATAGAGTCACGGGAGGGACTGAAGCTTTCTTT. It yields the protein CASSHRVTGGTEAFF.

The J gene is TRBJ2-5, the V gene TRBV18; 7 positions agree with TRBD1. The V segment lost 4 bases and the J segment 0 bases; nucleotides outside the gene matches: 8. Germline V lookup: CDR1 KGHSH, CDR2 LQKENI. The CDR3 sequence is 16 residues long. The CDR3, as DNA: TGTGCCAGCTCACGAGGTACCGGGACAGACCAAGAGACCCAGTACTTC. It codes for CASSRGTGTDQETQYF.

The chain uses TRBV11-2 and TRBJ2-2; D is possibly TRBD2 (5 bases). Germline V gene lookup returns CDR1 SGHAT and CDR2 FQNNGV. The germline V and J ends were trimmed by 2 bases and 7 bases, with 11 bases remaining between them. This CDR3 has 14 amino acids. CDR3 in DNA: TGTGCCAGCAGCTTAACGGACTTGAACGGGGAGCTGTTTTTT. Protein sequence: CASSLTDLNGELFF.